The next 27 T cell receptor beta chains were all read from a single sample in a study of blood T cell repertoires in COVID-19. Generated by immunoSEQ multiplex PCR, the TCRdb table keeps only in-frame clones and is missing some. Among some 290,000 clones listed, 89% were seen once. Sequencing was carried out using peripheral blood. These receptors originate from a woman in her thirties with COVID-19, enrolled during active disease.

This clone was seen only a few times. The CDR3 is CASSLVYGQGALNTGELFF. CDR3 nucleotide sequence: TGCGCCAGCAGCTTGGTCTATGGACAGGGGGCCCTGAACACCGGGGAGCTGTTTTTT. The chain links TRBV5-1 to TRBJ2-2; the match to TRBD1 covers 11 bases. With 0 bases clipped from V and 1 base from J, the junction kept 8 bases outside the gene matches. The CDR3 consists of 19 residues. Germline V gene data show CDR1 as SGHRS and CDR2 as YFSETQ.

V and J are TRBV3-1 (or the pseudogene TRBV3-2) and TRBJ1-1; D not certain. The germline V gene has CDR1 LGHDT and CDR2 YNNKEL (reference sequence). The CDR3 covers 12 residues. The ends were cut back, 3 bases at V and 6 bases at J, with 8 bases in the middle. CDR3 DNA: TGTGCCAGCAGCCATCTCGCAGCTGAAGCTTTCTTT. It encodes CASSHLAAEAFF.

The chain employs TRBV19 and TRBJ1-1; TRBD1 matches at 8 bases. The trim removed 4 bases at V and 8 bases at J, leaving 6 bases unmatched. The CDR3 runs 13 residues. The germline V gene encodes CDR1 LNHDA and CDR2 SQIVND (reference sequence). CDR3 DNA: TGTGCCAGTAGTAGCGGGACAGGCGGAGAAGCTTTCTTT. It translates to CASSSGTGGEAFF. The variable domain in full, with the rest retrieved from reference TRBV19 and TRBJ1-1, is DGGITQSPKYLFRKEGQNVTLSCEQNLNHDAMYWYRQDPGQGLRLIYYSQIVNDFQKGDIAEGYSVSREKKESFPLTVTSAQKNPTAFYLCASSSGTGGEAFFGQGTRLTVV.

This chain joins TRBV14 and TRBJ2-5; D ambiguous. V dropped 5 bases and J dropped 0 bases, with 7 bases sitting between them. Germline values: CDR1 SGHDN, CDR2 FVKESK. The CDR3 spans 13 residues. CDR3 loop: CASSKQYQETQYF. DNA for the CDR3: TGTGCCAGCAGCAAACAGTACCAAGAGACCCAGTACTTC.

This chain uses TRBV6-4 with TRBJ1-1; 8 bases map to TRBD1. Germline V gene data show CDR1 as MRHNA and CDR2 as SNTAGT. The CDR3 is 13 amino acids. J lost 4 bases, V lost 6 bases, and 4 bases had no gene match. The CDR3 loop reads CASRLTGVTEAFF. The CDR3 DNA reads as TGTGCCAGCAGACTGACAGGGGTCACTGAAGCTTTCTTT.

This chain joins TRBV2 and TRBJ1-6; D remains unclear. The CDR3 loop spans 17 amino acids. Germline CDR1 reads SNHLY; CDR2 reads FYNNEI. Deletions cut 5 bases from V and 5 bases from J, with 19 bases between. The CDR3 spells CASSLPPDWEDNSPLHF. DNA of the CDR3: TGTGCCAGCAGTTTGCCCCCGGACTGGGAGGATAATTCACCCCTCCACTTT.

In DNA form, the CDR3 reads TGTGCCAGCAGTATAAACCCAGGCGAGAAGCCCCAGCATTTT. It yields the protein CASSINPGEKPQHF. The V gene is TRBV6-2 or TRBV6-3, the J gene TRBJ1-5; D unresolved. The CDR3 is made up of 14 amino acids. Trimming shortened V by 5 bases and J by 8 bases, and 16 bases separated the two germline ends. CDR1 MNHEY and CDR2 SVGEGT come from the germline V gene.

The chain joins TRBV6-2 or TRBV6-3 to TRBJ1-1; D remains unclear. The CDR3 runs 12 residues. V lost 2 bases, J lost 4 bases, and 5 bases lay in between. Germline V lookup: CDR1 MNHEY, CDR2 SVGEGT. CDR3 in amino acids: CASSYPFTEAFF. The CDR3 region has the DNA TGTGCCAGCAGTTACCCCTTCACTGAAGCTTTCTTT.

The sample holds one count of this clone. V gene TRBV21-1 combines with J gene TRBJ1-2; the tabulated D call, TRBD1, remains unverified against the DNA. TRBV21-1 represents a pseudogene. CDR3 size: 12 residues. CDR3 sequence: CASEIHRRGYTF. CDR3 bases: TGTGCCAGCGAAATACACAGGCGGGGCTACACCTTC.

The V and J genes are TRBV28 and TRBJ2-7; 9 bases fit TRBD1. V was clipped by 7 bases and J by 2 bases; unmatched bases: 9. The germline gives CDR1 MDHEN, CDR2 SYDVKM. The CDR3 has 15 residues. DNA for the CDR3: TGTGCCAGCAACCGGCCGGGACAGGGTACCTACGAGCAGTACTTC. It yields the protein CASNRPGQGTYEQYF.

The rearrangement links TRBV5-4 to TRBJ2-2, with TRBD2 matching over 10 bases. CDR1 and CDR2 from the germline V gene are SGHNT and YYREEE (reference sequence). V was clipped by 3 bases and J by 6 bases; unmatched bases: 8. The CDR3 is made up of 16 amino acids. The CDR3 region has the DNA TGTGCCAGCAGCTCGCCCCAGCGGGGGGGAGCCGGGGAGCTGTTTTTT. It encodes CASSSPQRGGAGELFF.

The chain couples TRBV5-1 to TRBJ2-7, with a tentative D call TRBD1 (6 bases). CDR3 size: 13 residues. V gave up 6 bases and J gave up 1 base, with 11 bases separating them. CDR1 SGHRS and CDR2 YFSETQ come from the germline V gene. CDR3 in DNA: TGCGCCAGCAACCTACAGGGTTCCTACGAGCAGTACTTC. Translated: CASNLQGSYEQYF.

The chain has TRBV21-1 and TRBJ1-2; no check of the table's D call, TRBD1, against the DNA was made. TRBV21-1 is a pseudogene segment. This CDR3 region has 21 residues. The CDR3 protein is CASSKEPYQVSGTPPFYGYTF. Here the CDR3 DNA reads TGTGCCAGCAGCAAAGAGCCTTACCAGGTATCCGGGACACCGCCTTTCTATGGCTACACCTTC.

The J gene is TRBJ1-5, the V gene TRBV24-1; TRBD1 matches 7 bases. J was trimmed by 0 bases and V by 6 bases; bases with no gene match: 10. This CDR3 is built from 17 residues. Looked up from germline, CDR1 is KGHDR and CDR2 is SFDVKD. CDR3: CATSWTGPDYSNQPQHF. In DNA form, the CDR3 reads TGTGCCACCAGTTGGACAGGCCCGGACTATAGCAATCAGCCCCAGCATTTT.

Worth noting for this clone: This same CDR3 is encoded by further DNA sequences in the sample. The rearrangement uses TRBV7-9 and TRBJ2-7; TRBD1 matches 7 bases. The CDR3 is 13 amino acids. The V and J ends lost 4 bases and 3 bases, in that order; junction bases with no gene match: 3. Germline lookup yields CDR1 SEHNR and CDR2 FQNEAQ (reference sequence). The CDR3 protein is CASSSTGFYEQYF. The CDR3 DNA reads TGTGCCAGCAGCTCGACAGGGTTCTACGAGCAGTACTTC.

The V and J genes are TRBV19 and TRBJ2-1, with 8 bases that match TRBD2. This CDR3 has 16 amino acids. Germline CDR1 reads LNHDA; CDR2 reads SQIVND (reference sequence). The V segment lost 5 bases and the J segment 6 bases; nucleotides outside the gene matches: 12. The CDR3 nucleotides read TGTGCCAGTAGTTCCTCCGACGGGACTAGGGGCAATGAGCAGTTCTTC. Its protein product is CASSSSDGTRGNEQFF.

V and J are TRBV6-5 and TRBJ2-7; 7 bases agree with TRBD1. The V gene's germline CDR1 is MNHEY and CDR2 SVGAGI. V dropped 5 bases and J dropped 3; count of bases not matched to a gene: 10. The CDR3 spans 15 residues. Here the CDR3 reads CASSPRGSANYEQYF. CDR3 nucleotides: TGTGCCAGCAGTCCCAGGGGGTCGGCGAACTACGAGCAGTACTTC.

The chain has TRBV3-1 (or the pseudogene TRBV3-2) and TRBJ2-1, with D possibly matching TRBD2 (5 bases). The V gene lost 4 bases and the J gene lost 6 bases, with 10 bases spanning the gap. This CDR3 has 13 residues. The germline V gene encodes CDR1 LGHDT and CDR2 YNNKEL (reference sequence). The CDR3 DNA reads TGTGCCAGCAGCCGACTCGAGGGCAATGAGCAGTTCTTC. It encodes CASSRLEGNEQFF.

This clone showed up just a few times. The rearrangement joins TRBV30 to TRBJ1-4; tentatively, D is TRBD1 (6 bases). Deletions cut 4 bases from V and 8 bases from J, with 17 bases between. The germline CDR1 and CDR2 sequences are GTSNPN and SVGIG (reference sequence). This CDR3 contains 14 residues. CDR3 in amino acids: CAWTRGLAGEKLFF. The CDR3 DNA sequence: TGTGCCTGGACCAGGGGCCTGGCTGGGGAAAAACTGTTTTTT.

The gene calls are TRBV28 and TRBJ1-1, with a possible D match to TRBD1 (5 bases). CDR1 is MDHEN, CDR2 SYDVKM, per germline. The CDR3 extends over 14 amino acids. Trimming removed 7 bases at V and 3 bases at J, with 15 bases between. CDR3 nucleotides: TGTGCCAGCAACCAGGGCGGCCTGGACACTGAAGCTTTCTTT. This encodes CASNQGGLDTEAFF.

This chain connects TRBV4-2 to TRBJ2-4; 9 nucleotides agree with TRBD2. Per the germline V gene, CDR1 is LGHNA and CDR2 is YNFKEQ. This CDR3 comprises 16 residues. J was trimmed by 6 bases and V by 1 base; bases with no gene match: 7. The CDR3 DNA sequence: TGTGCCAGCAGCCAAGTAATGCGGGGGGGCGGAAACATTCAGTACTTC. Translating it yields CASSQVMRGGGNIQYF.

The J gene is TRBJ1-5, the V gene TRBV4-2; 7 bases are shared with TRBD1. The junction had 9 bases not matched to a gene; V was cut back by 2 bases and J by 2 bases. Germline CDR1 and CDR2: LGHNA and YNFKEQ. This CDR3 has 17 amino acids. The chain's CDR3 is CASSQYDREVGNQPQHF. The CDR3 DNA reads TGTGCCAGCAGCCAATATGACAGGGAGGTTGGCAATCAGCCCCAGCATTTT.

In its sample, this clone was seen a few times. This chain connects TRBV5-1 to TRBJ1-2; D unresolved. Trimming shortened V by 0 bases and J by 3 bases, and 12 bases separated the two germline ends. The germline gives CDR1 SGHRS, CDR2 YFSETQ. CDR3 length: 15 residues. The CDR3 reads CASSLDAGSDYGYTF. CDR3 DNA sequence: TGCGCCAGCAGCTTGGATGCGGGGTCCGACTATGGCTACACCTTC.

Worth noting for this clone: One end of the junction fails to match germline, which may point to a read error. This chain connects TRBV7-9 to TRBJ1-1; TRBD1 is a possible D gene (5 bases). The V gene's germline CDR1 is SEHNR and CDR2 FQNEAQ (reference sequence). This CDR3 is 16 amino acids long. The chain's CDR3 is CASSLAPGWGTSEAFF. The CDR3 nucleotides read TGTGCCAGCAGCCTAGCCCCCGGTTGGGGGACTTCTGAAGCTTTCTTT.

The V and J genes are TRBV3-1 (or the pseudogene TRBV3-2) and TRBJ2-7; TRBD1 matches at 8 bases. CDR1 is LGHDT, CDR2 YNNKEL, per germline (reference sequence). V lost 1 base and J lost 2; bases outside the gene matches: 7. CDR3 length: 16 residues. In DNA form, the CDR3 reads TGTGCCAGCAGCCAAGGTCCTCAGGGGGCTGCCTACGAGCAGTACTTC. Encoded protein: CASSQGPQGAAYEQYF.

This sequence joins TRBV28 and TRBJ1-2; 7 positions agree with TRBD1. After removal of 3 bases from V and 5 bases from J, the junction contained 12 bases not matched to a gene. The germline gives CDR1 MDHEN, CDR2 SYDVKM. This CDR3 is 16 amino acids long. In DNA form, the CDR3 reads TGTGCCAGCAGTTTCCTTCCCAGGGGGGCCGGATATGGCTACACCTTC. It codes for CASSFLPRGAGYGYTF.

The rearrangement links TRBV19 to TRBJ1-5; 9 bases agree with TRBD1. CDR3 length: 15 residues. V lost 5 bases to trimming and J lost 3 bases; unmatched junction nucleotides: 5. Per the germline V gene, CDR1 is LNHDA and CDR2 is SQIVND (reference sequence). CDR3 region: CASSLGQGYNQPQHF. The CDR3 nucleotides read TGTGCCAGTAGTTTGGGACAGGGTTACAATCAGCCCCAGCATTTT.